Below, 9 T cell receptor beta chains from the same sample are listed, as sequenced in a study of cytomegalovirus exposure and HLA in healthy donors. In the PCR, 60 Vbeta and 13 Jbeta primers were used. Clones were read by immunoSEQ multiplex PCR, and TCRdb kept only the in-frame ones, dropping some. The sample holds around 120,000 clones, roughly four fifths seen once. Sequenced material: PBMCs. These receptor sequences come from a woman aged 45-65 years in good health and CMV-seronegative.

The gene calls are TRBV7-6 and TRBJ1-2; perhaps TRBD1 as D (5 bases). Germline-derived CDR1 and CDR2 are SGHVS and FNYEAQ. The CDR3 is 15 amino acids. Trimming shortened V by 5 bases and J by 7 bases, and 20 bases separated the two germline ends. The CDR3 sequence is CASSPLGGSESGYTF. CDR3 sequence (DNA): TGTGCCAGCAGCCCCCTTGGGGGGTCTGAGAGTGGCTACACCTTC.

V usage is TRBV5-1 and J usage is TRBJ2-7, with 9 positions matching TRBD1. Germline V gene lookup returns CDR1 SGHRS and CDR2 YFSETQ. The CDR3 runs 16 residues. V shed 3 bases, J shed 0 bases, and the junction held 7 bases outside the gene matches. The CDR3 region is CASSSTPGQGSYEQYF. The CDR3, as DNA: TGCGCCAGCAGCTCAACGCCGGGACAGGGCTCCTACGAGCAGTACTTC.

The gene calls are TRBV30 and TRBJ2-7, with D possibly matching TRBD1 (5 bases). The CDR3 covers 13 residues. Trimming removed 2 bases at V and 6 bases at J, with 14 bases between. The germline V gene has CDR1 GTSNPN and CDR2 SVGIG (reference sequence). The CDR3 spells CAWSPPGRREQYF. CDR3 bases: TGTGCCTGGAGTCCCCCAGGGCGACGCGAGCAGTACTTC.

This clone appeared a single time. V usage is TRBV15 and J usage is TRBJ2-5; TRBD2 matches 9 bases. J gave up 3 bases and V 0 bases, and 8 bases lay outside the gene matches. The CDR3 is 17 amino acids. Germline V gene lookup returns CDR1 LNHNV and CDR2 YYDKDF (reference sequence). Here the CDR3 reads CATSRDSGLATKETQYF. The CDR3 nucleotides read TGTGCCACCAGCAGAGATTCCGGACTAGCGACAAAAGAGACCCAGTACTTC.

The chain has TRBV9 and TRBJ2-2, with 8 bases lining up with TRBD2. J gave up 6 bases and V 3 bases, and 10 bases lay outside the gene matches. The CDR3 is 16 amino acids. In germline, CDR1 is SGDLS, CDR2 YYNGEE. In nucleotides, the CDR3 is TGTGCCAGCAGCGCAACGAGCGGGAGAGGGGCCGGGGAGCTGTTTTTT. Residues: CASSATSGRGAGELFF. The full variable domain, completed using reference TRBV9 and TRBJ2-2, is DSGVTQTPKHLITATGQRVTLRCSPRSGDLSVYWYQQSLDQGLQFLIQYYNGEERAKGNILERFSAQQFPDLHSELNLSSLELGDSALYFCASSATSGRGAGELFFGEGSRLTVL.

The CDR3 nucleotides read TGTGCCAGCAGCTTGGGCGTGGCCGGGACAGGGTTTCATGAGCAGTTCTTC. Protein: CASSLGVAGTGFHEQFF. The chain has TRBV5-8 and TRBJ2-1, with 9 bases fitting TRBD1. V lost 0 bases, J lost 8 bases, and 12 bases stayed unmatched. Per the germline V gene, CDR1 is SGHTS and CDR2 is YDEGEE. The CDR3 length is 17 residues.

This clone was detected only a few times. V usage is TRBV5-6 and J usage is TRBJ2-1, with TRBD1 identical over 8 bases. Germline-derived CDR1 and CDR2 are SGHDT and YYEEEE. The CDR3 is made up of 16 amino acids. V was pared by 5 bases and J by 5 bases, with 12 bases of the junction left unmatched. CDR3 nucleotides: TGTGCCAGCAGGCGCCTAGGGGGACAGGAGAACAATGAGCAGTTCTTC. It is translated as CASRRLGGQENNEQFF.

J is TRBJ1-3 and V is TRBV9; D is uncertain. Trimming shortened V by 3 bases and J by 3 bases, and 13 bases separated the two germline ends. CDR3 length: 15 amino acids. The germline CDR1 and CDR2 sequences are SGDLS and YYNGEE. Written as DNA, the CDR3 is TGTGCCAGCAGCGACGCGGGTCTCTTTGGAAACACCATATATTTT. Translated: CASSDAGLFGNTIYF. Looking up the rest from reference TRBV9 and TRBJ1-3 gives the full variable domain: DSGVTQTPKHLITATGQRVTLRCSPRSGDLSVYWYQQSLDQGLQFLIQYYNGEERAKGNILERFSAQQFPDLHSELNLSSLELGDSALYFCASSDAGLFGNTIYFGEGSWLTVV.

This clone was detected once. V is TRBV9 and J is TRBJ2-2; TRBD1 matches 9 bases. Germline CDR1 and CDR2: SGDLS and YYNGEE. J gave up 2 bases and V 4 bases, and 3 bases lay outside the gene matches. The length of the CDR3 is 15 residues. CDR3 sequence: CASSLQGANTGELFF. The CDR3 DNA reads TGTGCCAGCAGCCTACAGGGGGCCAACACCGGGGAGCTGTTTTTT.